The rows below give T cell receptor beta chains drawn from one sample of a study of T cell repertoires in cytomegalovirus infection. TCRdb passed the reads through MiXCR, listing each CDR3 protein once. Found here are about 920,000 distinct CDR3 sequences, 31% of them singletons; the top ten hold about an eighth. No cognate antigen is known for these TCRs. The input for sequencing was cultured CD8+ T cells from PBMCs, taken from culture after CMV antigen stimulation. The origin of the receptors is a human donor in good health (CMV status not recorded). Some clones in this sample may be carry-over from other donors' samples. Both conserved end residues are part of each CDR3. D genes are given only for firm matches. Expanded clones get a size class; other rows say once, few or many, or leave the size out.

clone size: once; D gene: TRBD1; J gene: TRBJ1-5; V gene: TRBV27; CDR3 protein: CASSLKGQREPQHF; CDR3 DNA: TGTGCCAGCAGTTTAAAGGGACAGAGGGAGCCCCAGCATTTT
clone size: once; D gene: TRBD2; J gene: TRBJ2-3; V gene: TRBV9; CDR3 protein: CASSVRTSGGNTDTQYF; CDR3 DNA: TGTGCCAGCAGCGTCCGGACTAGCGGGGGTAACACAGATACGCAGTATTTT
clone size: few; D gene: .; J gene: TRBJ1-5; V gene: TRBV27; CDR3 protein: CASSSPGQHPPQPQHF; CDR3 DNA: TGTGCCAGCAGTTCCCCCGGACAGCACCCTCCCCAGCCCCAGCATTTT
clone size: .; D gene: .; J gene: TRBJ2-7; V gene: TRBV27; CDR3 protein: CASSLTSGDVGYEQYF; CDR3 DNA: TGTGCCAGCAGCCTCACCTCTGGGGACGTTGGATACGAGCAGTACTTC
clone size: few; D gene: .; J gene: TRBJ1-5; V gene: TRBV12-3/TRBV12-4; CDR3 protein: CASSFDTSDQPQHF; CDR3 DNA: TGTGCCAGCAGTTTCGACACCAGCGATCAGCCCCAGCATTTT
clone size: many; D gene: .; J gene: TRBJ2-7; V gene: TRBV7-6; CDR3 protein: CASSLAGRQALGEQYF; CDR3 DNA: TGTGCCAGCAGCTTAGCGGGTCGACAGGCCCTCGGGGAGCAGTACTTC
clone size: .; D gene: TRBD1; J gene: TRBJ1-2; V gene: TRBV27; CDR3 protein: CASRPTGGLRGYTF; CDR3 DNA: TGTGCCAGCAGACCCACAGGGGGCCTTCGTGGCTACACCTTC
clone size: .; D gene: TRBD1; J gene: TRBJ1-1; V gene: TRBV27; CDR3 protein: CASSTRDRGSPAFF; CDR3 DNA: TGTGCCAGCAGTACCCGGGACAGAGGGTCCCCAGCTTTCTTT
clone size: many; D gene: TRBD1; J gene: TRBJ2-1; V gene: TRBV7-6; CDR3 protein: CASSSPARDRGYNEQFF; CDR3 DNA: TGTGCCAGCAGCTCCCCGGCACGGGACAGGGGCTACAATGAGCAGTTCTTC
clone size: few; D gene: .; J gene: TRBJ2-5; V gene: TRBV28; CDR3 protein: CASSTRDSQETQYF; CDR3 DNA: TGTGCCAGCAGTACCCGGGACTCCCAAGAGACCCAGTACTTC
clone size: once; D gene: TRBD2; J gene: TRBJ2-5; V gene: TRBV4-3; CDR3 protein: CASSQELAGGGETQYF; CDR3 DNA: TGCGCCAGCAGCCAAGAACTAGCGGGGGGCGGGGAGACCCAGTACTTC
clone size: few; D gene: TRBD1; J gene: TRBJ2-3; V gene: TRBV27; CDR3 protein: CASSDRQGTTDTQYF; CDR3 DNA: TGTGCCAGCAGTGATAGACAGGGGACCACAGATACGCAGTATTTT
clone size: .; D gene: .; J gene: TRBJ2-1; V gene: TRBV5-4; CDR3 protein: CASSAEGSYNEQFF; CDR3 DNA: TGTGCCAGCAGCGCGGAGGGATCCTACAATGAGCAGTTCTTC
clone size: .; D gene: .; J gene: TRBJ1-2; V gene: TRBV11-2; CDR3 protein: CASSFTGTNGYTF; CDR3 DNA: TGTGCCAGCAGCTTTACAGGGACTAACGGCTACACCTTC
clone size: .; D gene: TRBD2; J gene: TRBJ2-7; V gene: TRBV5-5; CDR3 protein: CASSYTAGEDF; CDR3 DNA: TGTGCCAGCAGCTATACAGCGGGGGAGGACTTC
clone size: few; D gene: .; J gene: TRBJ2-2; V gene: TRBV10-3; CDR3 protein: CAITPTGTSNTGELFF; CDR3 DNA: TGTGCCATCACTCCCACCGGGACATCGAACACCGGGGAGCTGTTTTTT
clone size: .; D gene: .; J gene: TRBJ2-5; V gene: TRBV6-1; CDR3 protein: CASRADGGIGETQYF; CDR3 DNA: TGTGCCAGCAGGGCCGATGGAGGTATTGGAGAGACCCAGTACTTC
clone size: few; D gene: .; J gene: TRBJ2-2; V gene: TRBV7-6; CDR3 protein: CASSLADPITGELFF; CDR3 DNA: TGTGCCAGCAGCTTGGCGGATCCGATCACCGGGGAGCTGTTTTTT
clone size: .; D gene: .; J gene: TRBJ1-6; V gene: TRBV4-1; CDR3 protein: CASSQDTLSSYNSPLHF; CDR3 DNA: TGCGCCAGCAGCCAAGATACACTGAGCTCCTATAATTCACCCCTCCACTTT
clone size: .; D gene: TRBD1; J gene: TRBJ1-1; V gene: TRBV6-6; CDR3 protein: CASSSVLDRDDTEAFF; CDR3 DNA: TGTGCCAGCAGTTCGGTTCTGGACAGGGATGACACTGAAGCTTTCTTT
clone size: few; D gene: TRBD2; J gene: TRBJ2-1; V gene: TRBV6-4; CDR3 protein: CASSDTGLAGYEQFF; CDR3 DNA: TGTGCCAGCAGTGACACCGGACTAGCTGGCTATGAGCAGTTCTTC
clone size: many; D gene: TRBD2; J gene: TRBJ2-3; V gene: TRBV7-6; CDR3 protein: CASSLAWTSGGVTDTQYF; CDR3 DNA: TGTGCCAGCAGCTTAGCGTGGACTAGCGGGGGGGTCACAGATACGCAGTATTTT
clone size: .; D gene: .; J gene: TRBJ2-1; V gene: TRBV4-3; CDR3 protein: CASSQDGASVYSVDEQFF; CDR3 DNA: TGCGCCAGCAGCCAAGATGGGGCTAGCGTATACTCCGTGGATGAGCAGTTCTTC
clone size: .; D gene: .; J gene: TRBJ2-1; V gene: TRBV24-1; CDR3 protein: CATSDLGRGFNEQFF; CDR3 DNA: TGTGCCACCAGTGATTTGGGCCGTGGGTTCAATGAGCAGTTCTTC
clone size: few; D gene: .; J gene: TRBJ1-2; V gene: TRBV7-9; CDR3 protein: CASSLPTEGYTF; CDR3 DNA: TGTGCCAGCAGCTTACCCACGGAGGGCTACACCTTC
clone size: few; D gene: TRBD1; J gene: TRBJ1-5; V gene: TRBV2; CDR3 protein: CASSEDNWDRGRQPQHF; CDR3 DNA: TGTGCCAGCAGTGAAGATAACTGGGACAGGGGGAGGCAGCCCCAGCATTTT
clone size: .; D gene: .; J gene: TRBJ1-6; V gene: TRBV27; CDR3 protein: CASSPLNNSPLHF; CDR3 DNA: TGTGCCAGCAGCCCCCTCAATAATTCACCCCTCCACTTT
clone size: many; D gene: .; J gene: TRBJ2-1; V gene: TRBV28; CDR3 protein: CASSFLGSRNDEQFF; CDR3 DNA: TGTGCCAGCAGTTTCCTTGGAAGTAGGAACGATGAGCAGTTCTTC
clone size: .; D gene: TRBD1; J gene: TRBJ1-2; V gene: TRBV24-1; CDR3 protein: CATSDTQGADYGYTF; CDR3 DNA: TGTGCCACCAGTGATACACAGGGGGCGGACTATGGCTACACCTTC
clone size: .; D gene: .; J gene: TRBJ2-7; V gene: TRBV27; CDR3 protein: CASSLSYWDTSSYEQYF; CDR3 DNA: TGTGCCAGCAGTTTAAGTTATTGGGACACCAGCTCCTACGAGCAGTACTTC
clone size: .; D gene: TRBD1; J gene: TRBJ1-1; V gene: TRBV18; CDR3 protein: CASSPMDRDRGSTEAFF; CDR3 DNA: TGTGCCAGCTCACCAATGGACCGGGACAGGGGCAGCACTGAAGCTTTCTTT
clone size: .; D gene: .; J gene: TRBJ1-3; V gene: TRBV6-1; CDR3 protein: CASSEASWVSGNTIYF; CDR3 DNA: TGTGCCAGCAGTGAAGCGAGCTGGGTCTCTGGAAACACCATATATTTT
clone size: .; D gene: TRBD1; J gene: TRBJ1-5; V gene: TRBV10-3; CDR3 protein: CAISESGQEIPEKIQPQHF; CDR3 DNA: TGTGCCATCAGTGAGTCCGGACAGGAGATTCCAGAGAAGATCCAGCCCCAGCATTTT
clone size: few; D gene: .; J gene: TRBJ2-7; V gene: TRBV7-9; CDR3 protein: CASSTTGGRPNYEQYF; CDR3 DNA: TGTGCCAGCAGCACCACCGGCGGTCGTCCAAACTACGAGCAGTACTTC
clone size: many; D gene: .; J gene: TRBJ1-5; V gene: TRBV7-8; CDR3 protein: CASSARRSTYSNQPQHF; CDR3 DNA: TGTGCCAGCAGCGCCCGTAGGAGCACATATAGCAATCAGCCCCAGCATTTT
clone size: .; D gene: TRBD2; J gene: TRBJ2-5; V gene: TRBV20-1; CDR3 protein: CSARDYGTSGSSQETQYF; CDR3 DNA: TGCAGTGCTAGAGATTACGGGACTAGCGGGAGCTCCCAAGAGACCCAGTACTTC
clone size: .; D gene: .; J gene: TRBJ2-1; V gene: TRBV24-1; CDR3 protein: CATSDFGQPDPYNEQFF; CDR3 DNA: TGTGCCACCAGTGATTTCGGGCAGCCAGACCCTTACAATGAGCAGTTCTTC